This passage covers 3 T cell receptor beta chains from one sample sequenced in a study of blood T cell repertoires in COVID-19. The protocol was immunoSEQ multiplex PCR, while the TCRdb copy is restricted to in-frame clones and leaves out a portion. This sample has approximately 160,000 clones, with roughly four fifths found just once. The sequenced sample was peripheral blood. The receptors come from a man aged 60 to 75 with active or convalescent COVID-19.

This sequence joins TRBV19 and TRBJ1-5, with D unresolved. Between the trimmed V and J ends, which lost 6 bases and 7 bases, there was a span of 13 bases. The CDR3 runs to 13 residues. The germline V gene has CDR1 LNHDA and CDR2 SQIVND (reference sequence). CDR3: CASRDTPGQPQHF. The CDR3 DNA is TGTGCCAGTAGGGATACACCCGGGCAGCCCCAGCATTTT.

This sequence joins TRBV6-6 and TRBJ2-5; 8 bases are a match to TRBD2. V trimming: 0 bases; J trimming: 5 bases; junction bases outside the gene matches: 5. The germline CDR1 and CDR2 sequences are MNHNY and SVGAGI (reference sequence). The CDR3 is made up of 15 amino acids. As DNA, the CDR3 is TGTGCCAGCAGTTACTCGAGCGGGAGCGGCGAGACCCAGTACTTC. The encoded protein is CASSYSSGSGETQYF.

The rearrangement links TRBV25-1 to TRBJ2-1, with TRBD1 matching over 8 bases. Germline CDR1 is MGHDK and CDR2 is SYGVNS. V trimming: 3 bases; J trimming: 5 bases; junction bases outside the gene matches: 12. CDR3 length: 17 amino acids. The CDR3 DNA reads TGTGCCAGCAGTGACCAACCCCAGGGGGCAGGGAACAATGAGCAGTTCTTC. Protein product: CASSDQPQGAGNNEQFF.